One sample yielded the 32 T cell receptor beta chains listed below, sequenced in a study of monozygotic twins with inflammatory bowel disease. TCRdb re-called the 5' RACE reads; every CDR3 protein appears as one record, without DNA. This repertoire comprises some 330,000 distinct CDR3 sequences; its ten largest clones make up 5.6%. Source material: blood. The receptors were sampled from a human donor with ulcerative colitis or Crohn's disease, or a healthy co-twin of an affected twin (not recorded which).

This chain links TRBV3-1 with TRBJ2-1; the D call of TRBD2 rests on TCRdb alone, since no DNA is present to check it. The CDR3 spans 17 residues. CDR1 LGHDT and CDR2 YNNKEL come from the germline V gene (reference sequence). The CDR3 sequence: CASSQGSTSGGHNEQFF.

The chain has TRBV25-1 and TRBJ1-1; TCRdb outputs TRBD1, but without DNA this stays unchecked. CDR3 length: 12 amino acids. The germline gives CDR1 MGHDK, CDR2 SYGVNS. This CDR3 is CASIRTGGRAFF.

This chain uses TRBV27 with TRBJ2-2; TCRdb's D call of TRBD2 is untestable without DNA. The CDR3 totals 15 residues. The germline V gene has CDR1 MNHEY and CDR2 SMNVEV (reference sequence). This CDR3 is CASRLGGTSAGELFF.

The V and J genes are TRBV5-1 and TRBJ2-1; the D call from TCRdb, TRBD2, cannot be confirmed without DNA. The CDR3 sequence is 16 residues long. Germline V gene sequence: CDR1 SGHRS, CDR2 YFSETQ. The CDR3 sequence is CASSLDLPTSGGHQFF. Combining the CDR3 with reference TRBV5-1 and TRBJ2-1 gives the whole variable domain KAGVTQTPRYLIKTRGQQVTLSCSPISGHRSVSWYQQTPGQGLQFLFEYFSETQRNKGNFPGRFSGRQFSNSRSEMNVSTLELGDSALYLCASSLDLPTSGGHQFFGPGTRLTVL.

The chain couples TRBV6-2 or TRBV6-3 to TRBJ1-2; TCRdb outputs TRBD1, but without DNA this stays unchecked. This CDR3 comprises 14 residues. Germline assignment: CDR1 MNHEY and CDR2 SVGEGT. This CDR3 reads CASSQPGRDGGYTF.

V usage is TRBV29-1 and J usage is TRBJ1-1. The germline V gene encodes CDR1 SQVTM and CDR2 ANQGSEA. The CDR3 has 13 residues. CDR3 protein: CSVDRGFNAEAFF. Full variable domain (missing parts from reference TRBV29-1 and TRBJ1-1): SAVISQKPSRDICQRGTSLTIQCQVDSQVTMMFWYRQQPGQSLTLIATANQGSEATYESGFVIDKFPISRPNLTFSTLTVSNMSPEDSSIYLCSVDRGFNAEAFFGQGTRLTVV.

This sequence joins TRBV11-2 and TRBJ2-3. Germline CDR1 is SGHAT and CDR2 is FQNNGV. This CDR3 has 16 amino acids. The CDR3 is CASSLLGFLRTDTQYF.

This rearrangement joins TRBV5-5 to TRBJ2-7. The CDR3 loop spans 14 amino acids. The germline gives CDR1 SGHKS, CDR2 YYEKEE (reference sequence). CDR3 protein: CASSLLRRTYEQYF.

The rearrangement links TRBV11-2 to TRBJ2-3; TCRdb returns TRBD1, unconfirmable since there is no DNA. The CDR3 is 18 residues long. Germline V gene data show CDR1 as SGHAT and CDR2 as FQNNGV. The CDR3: CASSQRGGTHTNTDTQYF.

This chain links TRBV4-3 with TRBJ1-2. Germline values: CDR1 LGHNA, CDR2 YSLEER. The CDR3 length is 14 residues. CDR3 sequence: CASSQGVVNYGYIF.

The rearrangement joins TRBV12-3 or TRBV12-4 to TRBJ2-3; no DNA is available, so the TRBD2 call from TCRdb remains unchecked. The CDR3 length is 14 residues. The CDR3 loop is CASSFEALWDTQYF.

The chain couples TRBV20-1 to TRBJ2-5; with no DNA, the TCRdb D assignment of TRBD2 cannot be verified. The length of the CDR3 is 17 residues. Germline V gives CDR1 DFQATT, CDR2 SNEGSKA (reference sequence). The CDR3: CSAREMGAGVGVETQYF.

The CDR3 sequence is CRKGLTGDNEQFF. The rearrangement joins TRBV20-1 to TRBJ2-1; TCRdb's assignment of TRBD2 cannot be checked, as there is no DNA. CDR3 length: 13 amino acids. Germline V gives CDR1 DFQATT, CDR2 SNEGSKA (reference sequence).

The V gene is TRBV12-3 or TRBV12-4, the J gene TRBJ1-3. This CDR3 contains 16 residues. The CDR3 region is CASTARGFFSGNTIYF.

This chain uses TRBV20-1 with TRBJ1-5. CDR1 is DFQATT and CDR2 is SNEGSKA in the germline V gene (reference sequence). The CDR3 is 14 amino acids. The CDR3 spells CSARRGGLPGAQHF.

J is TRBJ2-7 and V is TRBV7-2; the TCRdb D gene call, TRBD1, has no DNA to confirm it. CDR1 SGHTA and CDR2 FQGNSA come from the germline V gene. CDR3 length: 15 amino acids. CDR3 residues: CASSPDRGSSNEQYF.

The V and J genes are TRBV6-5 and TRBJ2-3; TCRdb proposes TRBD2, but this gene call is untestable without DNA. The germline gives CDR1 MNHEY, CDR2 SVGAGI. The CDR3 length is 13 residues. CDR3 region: CASSFDYPDTQYF.

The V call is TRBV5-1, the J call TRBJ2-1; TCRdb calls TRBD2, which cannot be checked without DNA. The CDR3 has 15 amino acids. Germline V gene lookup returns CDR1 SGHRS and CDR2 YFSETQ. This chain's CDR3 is CATVSGDPSYNEQFF.

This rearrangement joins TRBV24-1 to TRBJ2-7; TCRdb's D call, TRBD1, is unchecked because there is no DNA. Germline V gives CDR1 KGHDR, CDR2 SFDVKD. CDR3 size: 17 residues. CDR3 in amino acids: CATSDFGGQGTIYEQYF.

The CDR3 reads CSVVFLVYQETQYF. The chain recombines TRBV29-1 with TRBJ2-5; TCRdb gives TRBD2 as the D gene, but with no DNA this cannot be confirmed. The germline V gene encodes CDR1 SQVTM and CDR2 ANQGSEA. CDR3 length equals 14 residues.

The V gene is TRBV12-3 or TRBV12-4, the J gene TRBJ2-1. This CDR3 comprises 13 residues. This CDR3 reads CASYEQRHNEQFF.

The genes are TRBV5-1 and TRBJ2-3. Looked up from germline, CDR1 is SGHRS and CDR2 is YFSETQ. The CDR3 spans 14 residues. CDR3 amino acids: CASSIGQGTDTQYF.

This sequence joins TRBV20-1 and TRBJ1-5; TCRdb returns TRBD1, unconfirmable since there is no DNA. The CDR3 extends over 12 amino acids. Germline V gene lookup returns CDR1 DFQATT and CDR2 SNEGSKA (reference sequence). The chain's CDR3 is CGTGGRNQPQHF.

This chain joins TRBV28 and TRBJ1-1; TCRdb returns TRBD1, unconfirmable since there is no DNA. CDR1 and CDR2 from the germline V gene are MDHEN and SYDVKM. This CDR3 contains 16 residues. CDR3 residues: CASSLTQGAGNTEAFF.

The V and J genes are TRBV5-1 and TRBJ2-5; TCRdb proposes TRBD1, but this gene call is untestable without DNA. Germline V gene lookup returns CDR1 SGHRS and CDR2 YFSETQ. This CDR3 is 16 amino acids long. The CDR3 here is CASSLTATGTGETQYF.

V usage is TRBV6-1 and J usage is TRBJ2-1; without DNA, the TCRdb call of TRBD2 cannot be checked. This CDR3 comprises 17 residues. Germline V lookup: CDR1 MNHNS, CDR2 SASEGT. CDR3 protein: CASSEIGTGAPYNEQFF.

This CDR3 is CATKSTDTQYF. The V gene is TRBV5-1, the J gene TRBJ2-3. The length of the CDR3 is 11 residues. The V gene's germline CDR1 is SGHRS and CDR2 YFSETQ.

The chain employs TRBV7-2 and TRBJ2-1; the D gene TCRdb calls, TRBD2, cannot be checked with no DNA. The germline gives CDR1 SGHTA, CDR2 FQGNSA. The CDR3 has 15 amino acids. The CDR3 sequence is CASSPGTSGFREQFF.

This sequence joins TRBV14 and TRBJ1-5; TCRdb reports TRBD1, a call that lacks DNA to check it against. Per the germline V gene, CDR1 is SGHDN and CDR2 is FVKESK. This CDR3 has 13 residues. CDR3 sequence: CASSQTASMPQHF.

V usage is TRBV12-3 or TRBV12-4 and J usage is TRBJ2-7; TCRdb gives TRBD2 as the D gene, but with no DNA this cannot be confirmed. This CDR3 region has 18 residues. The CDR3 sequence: CASSVGLAGAGGSYEQYF.

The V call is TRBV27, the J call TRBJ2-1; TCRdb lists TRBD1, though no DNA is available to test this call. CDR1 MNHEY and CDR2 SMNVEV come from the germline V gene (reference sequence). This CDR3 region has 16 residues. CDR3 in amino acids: CASSPRQETTYNEQFF.

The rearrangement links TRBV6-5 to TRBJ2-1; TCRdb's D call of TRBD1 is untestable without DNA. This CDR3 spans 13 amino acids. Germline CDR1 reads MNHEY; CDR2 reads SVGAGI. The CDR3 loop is CASSYVQGYEQFF.